This TCR beta chain was identified during a study of blood T cell repertoires in COVID-19. For the study at large: The United States, Italy and Spain provided the acute and convalescent COVID-19 samples. T cells, B-cell-depleted T cells, or PBMCs supplied cDNA or gDNA.

As handled by the study authors: The authors estimated nucleated cell counts from reference gene primer amplification. TCRdb keeps only in-frame clones here, not all; method: immunoSEQ multiplex PCR. Clone size and the V and J calls come from that table; the DNA yielded D and trimming. The sample contains tens of thousands of clones, roughly 72% of which appear only once. V dropped 6 bases and J dropped 4; count of bases not matched to a gene: 11. This CDR3 comprises 16 residues. Germline CDR1 reads LNHDA; CDR2 reads SQIVND (reference sequence). This chain connects TRBV19 to TRBJ1-2, with 10 positions matching TRBD1. The TCR was taken from a woman between 50 and 59 years old with active or convalescent COVID-19. The source material was peripheral blood. The CDR3 is CASRRMGQGFFYGYTF. The CDR3 DNA sequence: TGTGCCAGTAGACGCATGGGACAGGGGTTCTTCTATGGCTACACCTTC. The whole variable domain, remainder taken from reference TRBV19 and TRBJ1-2, is DGGITQSPKYLFRKEGQNVTLSCEQNLNHDAMYWYRQDPGQGLRLIYYSQIVNDFQKGDIAEGYSVSREKKESFPLTVTSAQKNPTAFYLCASRRMGQGFFYGYTFGSGTRLTVV.